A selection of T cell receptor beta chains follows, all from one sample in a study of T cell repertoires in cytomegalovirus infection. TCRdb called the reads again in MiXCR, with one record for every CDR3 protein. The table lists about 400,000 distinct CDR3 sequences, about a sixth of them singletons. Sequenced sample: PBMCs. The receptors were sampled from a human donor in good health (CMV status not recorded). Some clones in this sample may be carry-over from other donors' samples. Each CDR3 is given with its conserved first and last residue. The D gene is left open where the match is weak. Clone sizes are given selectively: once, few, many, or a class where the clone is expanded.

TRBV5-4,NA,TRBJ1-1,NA,TGTGCCAGCAGCTCCTCCGGGACCGCGAACACTGAAGCTTTCTTT,CASSSSGTANTEAFF
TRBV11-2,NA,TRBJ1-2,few,TGTGCCAGCAGCTTAGAGATACAGGGAAACCGGGGCTACACCTTC,CASSLEIQGNRGYTF
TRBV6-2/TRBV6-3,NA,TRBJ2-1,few,TGTGCCAGCACTTTTTACAATGAGCAGTTCTTC,CASTFYNEQFF
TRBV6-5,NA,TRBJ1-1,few,TGTGCCAGCAGTTACGGATATTCCCTCATGAACACTGAAGCTTTCTTT,CASSYGYSLMNTEAFF
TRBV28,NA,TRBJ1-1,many,TGTGCCAGCAGCCCGGCGGGGCAGAACACTGAAGCTTTCTTT,CASSPAGQNTEAFF
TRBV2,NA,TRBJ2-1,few,TGTGCCAGCAGTGGAGCCTTGGGCCACAATGAGCAGTTCTTC,CASSGALGHNEQFF
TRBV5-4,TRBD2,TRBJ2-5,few,TGTGCCAGCAGCACGCGGGGGGGCGAAGAGACCCAGTACTTC,CASSTRGGEETQYF
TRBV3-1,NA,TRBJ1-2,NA,TGTGCCAGCAGCAACCCAATCTATGGCTACACCTTC,CASSNPIYGYTF
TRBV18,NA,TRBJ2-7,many,TGTGCCAGCTCACCCGACGTTACAGCCTACGAGCAGTACTTC,CASSPDVTAYEQYF
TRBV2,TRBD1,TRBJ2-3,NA,TGTGCCAGCAGTGCCGACAGGGGATGGGGGTTGGCAGATACGCAGTATTTT,CASSADRGWGLADTQYF
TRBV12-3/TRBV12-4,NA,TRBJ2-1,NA,TGTGCCAGCATGACCTACAATGAGCAGTTCTTC,CASMTYNEQFF
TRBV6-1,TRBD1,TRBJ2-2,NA,TGTGCCAGCAGTGCGCCGGGACAGGGGGTAGTCGGGGAGCTGTTTTTT,CASSAPGQGVVGELFF
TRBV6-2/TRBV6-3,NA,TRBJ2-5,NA,TGTGCCAGCAGTTACTCGAGAGGGGCCGAAGAGACCCAGTACTTC,CASSYSRGAEETQYF
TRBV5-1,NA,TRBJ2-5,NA,TGCGCCAGCGGCGCCGGGAGCGGGGAGACCCAGTACTTC,CASGAGSGETQYF
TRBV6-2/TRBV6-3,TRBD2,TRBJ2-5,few,TGTGCCAGCAGTTACATTCTAGCGGGAGTGGAGACCCAGTACTTC,CASSYILAGVETQYF
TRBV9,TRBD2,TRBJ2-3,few,TGTGCCAGCAGCGTAGGCCTAGCGGGAGGGCCCGAAACGCAGTATTTT,CASSVGLAGGPETQYF
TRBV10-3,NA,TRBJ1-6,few,TGTGCCATCAGTGAGTCGGGCTCGAGCTCCTATAATTCACCCCTCCACTTT,CAISESGSSSYNSPLHF
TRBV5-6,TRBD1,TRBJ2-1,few,TGTGCCAGCAGCTGGCGACAGGGAACGAATGAGCAGTTCTTC,CASSWRQGTNEQFF
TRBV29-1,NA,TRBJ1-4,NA,TGCAGCGTTGGTGCAACTAATGAAAAACTGTTTTTT,CSVGATNEKLFF
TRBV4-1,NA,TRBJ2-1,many,TGCGCCAGCAGCCAAGGGCGACCTTCGAGTTTTTGGTACAATGAGCAGTTCTTC,CASSQGRPSSFWYNEQFF
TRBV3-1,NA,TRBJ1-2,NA,TGTGCCAGCAGCCCGCAACAGGGTTACAGTGGCTACACCTTC,CASSPQQGYSGYTF
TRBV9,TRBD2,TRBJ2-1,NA,TGTGCCAGCAGCGCTAGCGGGACGTGGGATGAGCAGTTCTTC,CASSASGTWDEQFF
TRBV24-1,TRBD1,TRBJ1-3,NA,TGTGCCACCAGGGACAGGGTGAGGTCTGGAAACACCATATATTTT,CATRDRVRSGNTIYF
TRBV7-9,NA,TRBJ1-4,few,TGTGTCAGCAGCTTCGGGGGGACAATCGAAAAACTGTTTTTT,CVSSFGGTIEKLFF
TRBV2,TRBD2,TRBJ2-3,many,TGTGCCAGCAGTGCGACTAGCGGGAGTTTCACAGATACGCAGTATTTT,CASSATSGSFTDTQYF
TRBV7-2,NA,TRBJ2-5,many,TGTGCCAGCAGCCAACCCGGCGGGCCCCAGTACTTC,CASSQPGGPQYF
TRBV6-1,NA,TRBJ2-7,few,TGTGCCAGCAGTCCGAGGGCCCTTTCGCCCTACGAGCAGTACTTC,CASSPRALSPYEQYF
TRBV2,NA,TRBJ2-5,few,TGTGCCAGCAGTGATGGAGAGGCCCAGTACTTC,CASSDGEAQYF
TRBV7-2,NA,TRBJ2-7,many,TGTGCCAGCAGCTCCATCCCGGACGGATCCTACGAGCAGTACTTC,CASSSIPDGSYEQYF
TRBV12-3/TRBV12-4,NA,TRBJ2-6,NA,TGTGCCAGCAGAGGCAGTCGTAACTCTGGGGCCAACGTCCTGACTTTC,CASRGSRNSGANVLTF
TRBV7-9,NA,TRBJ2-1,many,TGTGCCAGCAGCTTGGTGATGAGGAACAATGAGCAGTTCTTC,CASSLVMRNNEQFF
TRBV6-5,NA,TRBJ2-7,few,TGTGCCAGCAGTTACTCGAGGGTCTACGAGCAGTACTTC,CASSYSRVYEQYF
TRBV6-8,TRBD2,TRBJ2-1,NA,TGTGCCAGCAGTACCTCCGGGACTAGCGGGGCTAGCGAGCAGTTCTTC,CASSTSGTSGASEQFF
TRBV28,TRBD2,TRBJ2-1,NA,TGTGCCAGCAGTTTGGGCCTCAGACTAGCGGGGGGCCAGAGCTCCTACAATGAGCAGTTCTTC,CASSLGLRLAGGQSSYNEQFF
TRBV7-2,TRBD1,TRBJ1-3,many,TGTGCCAGCAGCTTTGGACAGGGGACTGGAAACACCATATATTTT,CASSFGQGTGNTIYF
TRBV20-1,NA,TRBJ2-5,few,TGCAGTGCTAGAGCTTGGGGGGAGACCCAGTACTTC,CSARAWGETQYF
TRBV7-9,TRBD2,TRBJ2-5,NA,TGTGCCAGCAGCTTAGCGCGGACTAGCGGGTTGCGGACCCAGTACTTC,CASSLARTSGLRTQYF
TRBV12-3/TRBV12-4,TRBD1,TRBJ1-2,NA,TGTGCCAGCAGTGGGTTGGGACAGTCCGGTCAGGGCTACACCTTC,CASSGLGQSGQGYTF
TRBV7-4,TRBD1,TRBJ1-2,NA,TGTGCCAGCAGCATAGGGGACAGGGATCCTCATGGCTACACCTTC,CASSIGDRDPHGYTF
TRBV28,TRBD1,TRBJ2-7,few,TGTGCCAGCAGCCCCCGACAGGGGACCCTCGGGGAGCAGTACTTC,CASSPRQGTLGEQYF
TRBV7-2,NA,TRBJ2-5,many,TGTGCCAGCAGCTTAGTGGTAGGGTGGGAGACCCAGTACTTC,CASSLVVGWETQYF
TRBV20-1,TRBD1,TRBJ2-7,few,TGCAGTGCCAACGCCCGGAGACAGGGGACCTACGAGCAGTACTTC,CSANARRQGTYEQYF
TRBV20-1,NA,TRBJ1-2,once,TGCAGTGTTTGGGTCGGGGGTGGTGGCAGGGGCTATGGCTACACCTTC,CSVWVGGGGRGYGYTF
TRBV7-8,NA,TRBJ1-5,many,TGTGCCAGCTCCGCGCAGGGCGACAATCAGCCCCAGCATTTT,CASSAQGDNQPQHF
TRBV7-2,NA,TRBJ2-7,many,TGTGCCAGCAGCTTTCCCTCGGGCGAGCAGTACTTC,CASSFPSGEQYF
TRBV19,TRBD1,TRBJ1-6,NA,TGTGCCAGTAGGCTAACGTTCCGGGACAGTAATTCACCCCTCCACTTT,CASRLTFRDSNSPLHF
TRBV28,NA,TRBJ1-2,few,TGTGCCAGCAGTTCGGCCCGCCAGACGGGCTACACCTTC,CASSSARQTGYTF
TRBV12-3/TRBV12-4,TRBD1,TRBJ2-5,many,TGTGCCAGCAGTTTCCAGGGGGCTGGTGGAGAGACCCAGTACTTC,CASSFQGAGGETQYF
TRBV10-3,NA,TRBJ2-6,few,TGTGCCATCAGTGAGTCCGGGACGGGAGCTGGGGCCAACGTCCTGACTTTC,CAISESGTGAGANVLTF
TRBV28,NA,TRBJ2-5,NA,TGTGCCACCGCGTCTCCAGGAGGCTTCGGGGAGACCCAGTACTTC,CATASPGGFGETQYF
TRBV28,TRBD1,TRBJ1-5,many,TGTGCCAGCAGTGGAACTAGGGGGCTCAATCAGCCCCAGCATTTT,CASSGTRGLNQPQHF
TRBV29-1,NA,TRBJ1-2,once,TGCAGCGTTGAAGGAGGGTCTGGCTACACCTTC,CSVEGGSGYTF
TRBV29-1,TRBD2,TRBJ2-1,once,TGCAGCGCCCCCAGAAGCGGGGGGGAGGGCAATGAGCAGTTCTTC,CSAPRSGGEGNEQFF
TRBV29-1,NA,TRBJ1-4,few,TGCAGCGTTAAAGCGACTGCAACTAATGAAAAACTGTTTTTT,CSVKATATNEKLFF
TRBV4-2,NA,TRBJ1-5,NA,TGTGCCAGCAGCCAAGACCTTTATCAGCCCCAGCATTTT,CASSQDLYQPQHF
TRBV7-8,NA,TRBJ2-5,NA,TGTGCCAGCAGCTCTAGGAGGCTAGCGACCCAAGAGACCCAGTACTTC,CASSSRRLATQETQYF
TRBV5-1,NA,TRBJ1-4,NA,TGCGCCAGCAGCTTTCAGGGGAGGACTAATGAAAAACTGTTTTTT,CASSFQGRTNEKLFF
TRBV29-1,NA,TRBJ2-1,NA,TGCAGCGTTGAACCCAATCCCATCGCGGGTTTCAATGAGCAGTTCTTC,CSVEPNPIAGFNEQFF
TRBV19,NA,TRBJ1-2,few,TGTGCCAGTAGTTCCGGATTCTATGGCTACACCTTC,CASSSGFYGYTF